The clone carrying this T cell receptor beta chain was counted many times. Its antigen is unidentified. These data originate in a study of regulatory T cells in long-lasting Graves disease. Study-level results: Persistent-disease Graves' patients showed less TCR diversity than new cases. Those with persistent disease had in common more public clonotypes (around 2,700) than new patients (roughly 970).

Arm-PCR of CDR3 regions with iRepertoire HTBI primers generated TCR beta libraries. Each CDR3 protein is one row after TCRdb ran MiXCR on the multiplex PCR reads. The sample has approximately 290,000 distinct CDR3 sequences, 22% seen once. Described time point: persistent/refractory GD, antithyroid drugs over 5 years with positive TRAb. The TCR library was made from RNA that had been extracted from PBMCs in TRIzol. V lost 6 bases and J 0 bases, leaving 6 bases between the germline ends. The CDR3 runs 13 residues. The germline V gene encodes CDR1 SNHLY and CDR2 FYNNEI. V is TRBV2 and J is TRBJ1-5, with D unclear. The receptor's source is a female donor with Graves disease. Sequences were derived from peripheral blood mononuclear cells (PBMCs), sampled when the disease was refractory, from a patient treated with antithyroid drugs. The DNA of the CDR3 is TGTGCCAGCAGGCCAAATAGCAATCAGCCCCAGCATTTT. Amino acid sequence: CASRPNSNQPQHF.